These T cell receptor beta chains were read from a single sample in a study of cytomegalovirus exposure and HLA in healthy donors. Method: immunoSEQ multiplex PCR; TCRdb's copy keeps in-frame clones and lacks some. Among 200,000 to 250,000 clones listed, over 70% were seen once. The sequenced material came from PBMCs. These receptors came from a woman in her 30s in good health and CMV-seropositive. Each CDR3 is given with its conserved first and last residue. The D gene is left open where the match is weak. Expanded clones get a size class; other rows say once, few or many, or leave the size out.

>NA|TRBJ1-1|TRBV6-5|once
CASTYGRMNTEAFF
TGTGCCAGCACGTATGGACGTATGAACACTGAAGCTTTCTTT
>TRBD2|TRBJ2-1|TRBV29-1|NA
CSVLGLAGGNSYNEQFF
TGCAGCGTGCTGGGACTAGCGGGCGGCAACTCCTACAATGAGCAGTTCTTC
>NA|TRBJ1-1|TRBV6-1|many
CASSEAQGPSGAFF
TGTGCCAGCAGTGAAGCGCAGGGGCCCAGTGGGGCTTTCTTT
>NA|TRBJ2-1|TRBV11-1|NA
CASSLAGAGVGEQFF
TGTGCCAGCAGCTTGGCAGGGGCCGGGGTAGGTGAGCAGTTCTTC
>TRBD1|TRBJ2-7|TRBV7-2|NA
CASSPRRTGPLDEQYF
TGTGCCAGCAGCCCTAGGCGGACAGGGCCCCTCGACGAGCAGTACTTC
>TRBD1|TRBJ2-7|TRBV18|NA
CASQGDRDAYEQYF
TGTGCCAGCCAAGGGGACAGGGACGCCTACGAGCAGTACTTC
>TRBD2|TRBJ2-3|TRBV18|NA
CASSPPSAGGGDTQYF
TGTGCCAGCTCACCACCTTCGGCGGGAGGGGGAGATACGCAGTATTTT
>NA|TRBJ2-1|TRBV30|NA
CAWSVQNRDYNEQFF
TGTGCCTGGAGTGTACAAAACAGAGACTACAATGAGCAGTTCTTC
>TRBD2|TRBJ2-7|TRBV30|NA
CAWSSGSGTPYEQYF
TGTGCCTGGAGTAGCGGTAGCGGGACCCCCTACGAGCAGTACTTC
>TRBD1|TRBJ2-2|TRBV11-1|NA
CASSRRDRANTGELFF
TGTGCCAGCAGCCGCCGGGACAGGGCGAACACCGGGGAGCTGTTTTTT
>TRBD2|TRBJ2-3|TRBV14|NA
CASSQALAGVHTQYF
TGTGCCAGCAGCCAAGCCCTAGCGGGAGTGCATACGCAGTATTTT
>NA|TRBJ1-2|TRBV5-1|NA
CASSYETNYGYTF
TGCGCCAGCAGCTACGAGACTAACTATGGCTACACCTTC
>NA|TRBJ1-3|TRBV6-1|NA
CASSVDSSGGNTIYF
TGTGCCAGCAGTGTCGACTCGAGCGGAGGAAACACCATATATTTT
>NA|TRBJ2-3|TRBV28|NA
CARGGRGGTDTQYF
TGTGCCAGGGGGGGTAGGGGTGGCACAGATACGCAGTATTTT
>NA|TRBJ1-2|TRBV20-1|NA
CSASLFYGYTF
TGCAGTGCTAGTCTGTTTTATGGCTACACCTTC
>TRBD2|TRBJ2-7|TRBV7-3|NA
CASSPPTSGRALGEQYF
TGTGCCAGCAGCCCGCCGACTAGCGGGAGGGCCTTGGGGGAGCAGTACTTC
>NA|TRBJ2-1|TRBV7-8|NA
CASSLVISYNEQFF
TGTGCCAGCAGCTTAGTTATCTCCTACAATGAGCAGTTCTTC
>TRBD2|TRBJ2-1|TRBV4-1|NA
CASSLRSLAGDRNEQFF
TGCGCCAGCAGTCTAAGGTCCCTAGCGGGAGATCGGAATGAGCAGTTCTTC
>TRBD1|TRBJ1-2|TRBV29-1|NA
CSAAGTGNYGYTF
TGCAGCGCTGCCGGGACAGGGAACTATGGCTACACCTTC
>NA|TRBJ2-5|TRBV7-6|NA
CASTPSPYQGETQYF
TGTGCCAGCACCCCCAGTCCCTATCAGGGAGAGACCCAGTACTTC
>NA|TRBJ1-2|TRBV7-9|NA
CASSGMIQGGYGYTF
TGTGCCAGCAGCGGAATGATACAGGGTGGCTATGGCTACACCTTC
>TRBD2|TRBJ2-7|TRBV28|NA
CASCTLAGYEQYF
TGTGCCAGCTGTACACTAGCGGGCTACGAGCAGTACTTC
>TRBD2|TRBJ2-7|TRBV11-3|few
CASSSLAGPNEQYF
TGTGCCAGCAGCTCTCTAGCGGGCCCCAACGAGCAGTACTTC
>TRBD1|TRBJ2-1|TRBV7-9|NA
CASSFGQGQFF
TGTGCCAGCAGCTTTGGACAGGGTCAGTTCTTC
>NA|TRBJ2-5|TRBV29-1|NA
CSVDRGRSQETQYF
TGCAGCGTCGACCGTGGACGATCTCAAGAGACCCAGTACTTC
>TRBD1|TRBJ1-2|TRBV5-4|NA
CASSLEGIRQGAYHYGYTF
TGTGCCAGCAGCTTGGAAGGAATCCGACAGGGGGCCTACCACTATGGCTACACCTTC
>TRBD1|TRBJ1-2|TRBV9|once
CASSFRGTGGDGYTF
TGTGCCAGCAGCTTCCGCGGGACAGGGGGCGATGGCTACACCTTC
>NA|TRBJ1-1|TRBV5-1|NA
CASSSVVGGDTEAFF
TGCGCCAGCAGCTCGGTGGTTGGGGGGGACACTGAAGCTTTCTTT
>NA|TRBJ2-7|TRBV28|NA
CASTPAGGVTYEQYF
TGTGCCAGCACCCCCGCCGGAGGGGTGACCTACGAGCAGTACTTC
>TRBD1|TRBJ1-1|TRBV13|NA
CASSQTRTGENTEAFF
TGTGCCAGCAGCCAAACCAGGACAGGGGAAAACACTGAAGCTTTCTTT
>NA|TRBJ2-6|TRBV29-1|NA
CSVAGTLEANVLTF
TGCAGCGTCGCCGGGACGTTGGAGGCCAACGTCCTGACTTTC
>TRBD2|TRBJ2-2|TRBV9|few
CASSVSGGSVSGELFF
TGTGCCAGCAGCGTCTCGGGCGGGAGCGTTAGCGGGGAGCTGTTTTTT
>TRBD1|TRBJ2-7|TRBV25-1|NA
CASSRAGGLSEQYF
TGTGCCAGCAGTAGGGCAGGGGGCCTTAGCGAGCAGTACTTC
>NA|TRBJ2-7|TRBV5-1|NA
CASSPWGQNYEQYF
TGCGCCAGCAGCCCCTGGGGGCAGAACTACGAGCAGTACTTC
>NA|TRBJ2-6|TRBV28|NA
CASSLGGLSGANVLTF
TGTGCCAGCAGTTTGGGGGGACTCTCTGGGGCCAACGTCCTGACTTTC
>TRBD1|TRBJ1-2|TRBV7-9|NA
CASSLRRQGRNGYTF
TGTGCCAGCAGCTTAAGAAGACAGGGAAGGAATGGCTACACCTTC
>TRBD1|TRBJ1-2|TRBV5-1|NA
CASSLGTGAGGNYGYTF
TGCGCCAGCAGCTTGGGGACAGGGGCAGGTGGTAACTATGGCTACACCTTC
>NA|TRBJ2-6|TRBV7-2|few
CAVRTSGANVLTF
TGTGCCGTCCGGACTTCTGGGGCCAACGTCCTGACTTTC
>NA|TRBJ1-1|TRBV4-1|NA
CASSQDLGGLTEAFF
TGCGCCAGCAGCCAAGATCTAGGGGGGCTCACTGAAGCTTTCTTT
>TRBD2|TRBJ2-7|TRBV2|NA
CASSLAGGPGYEQYF
TGTGCCAGCAGTCTAGCGGGAGGGCCAGGGTACGAGCAGTACTTC
>NA|TRBJ2-5|TRBV2|NA
CASSASRAIQETQYF
TGTGCCAGCAGCGCAAGTAGGGCCATCCAAGAGACCCAGTACTTC
>TRBD1|TRBJ2-7|TRBV7-7|NA
CASSRGQGDDEQYF
TGTGCTAGCAGCCGAGGACAGGGGGACGACGAGCAGTACTTC
>NA|TRBJ2-1|TRBV20-1|NA
CSSGHNEQFF
TGCTCGAGCGGGCATAATGAGCAGTTCTTC
>NA|TRBJ2-7|TRBV11-2|NA
CASSLGRQSYEQYF
TGTGCCAGCAGCTTAGGTAGACAGAGCTACGAGCAGTACTTC
>NA|TRBJ1-2|TRBV4-1|NA
CASSQVFRTNGYTF
TGCGCCAGCAGCCAAGTGTTCAGGACGAATGGCTACACCTTC